What follows describes a single T cell receptor beta chain. No antigen is known for it. Each of the donors had roughly 9.1 milliliters of peripheral blood drawn into EDTA-treated Vacutainer tubes. The source of the sample is a study of blood T cells in healthy people across ages. Overall study findings and caveats: TCR beta diversity, measured per million T cells, fell in a roughly linear way with age. Higher diversity, along with more naive CD4+ cells, distinguished long-lived donors from aged donors.

Sample-barcoded 5' priming and a J-beta primer mix drove a second PCR of 7 to 11 cycles. With 12 random nucleotides, a template-switch adaptor tagged each individual cDNA molecule. MiXCR, applied by TCRdb to the 5' RACE reads, yields one record per CDR3 protein. The sample gives about 780,000 distinct CDR3 sequences, around 25% of which show up once; around 3% is in the top ten. These data were also reused for a study on T cells of mothers and their children.

The sequencing input was blood. The TCR was taken from a boy younger than 18 in good health.

DNA of the CDR3: TGTGCCAGCAGTGAGCGGTACAATGAGCAGTTCTTC. This sequence encodes CASSERYNEQFF. The chain joins TRBV6-5 to TRBJ2-1; weak D call: TRBD2 (5 bases). Looked up from germline, CDR1 is MNHEY and CDR2 is SVGAGI. V gave up 5 bases and J gave up 4 bases, with 6 bases separating them. The CDR3 has 12 residues.